The source of this T cell receptor (beta chain) is a study of tissue T cells after allogeneic stem cell transplantation. As regards this clone: Each gene name is a mouse one.

TCRdb's copy holds only in-frame clones and misses some; the assay was immunoSEQ multiplex PCR. The table includes around 51,000 clones, about three quarters detected once. This clonotype was sampled from a pool of C57BL/6 mice in good health. Material: sorted cells pooled from one or two spleens.

CDR3 DNA (partial): TGTGCCAGCAGTGAAGGGGCAGGCACCGGGCAGCTCTAC. Protein sequence: CASSEGAGTGQLY. The entire CDR3 reads CASSEGAGTGQLYF. The chain recombines TRBV13-3 with TRBJ2-2; D is possibly TRBD1 or TRBD2 (5 bases each). The read terminates 1 residue ahead of where the CDR3 ends, so the germline J gene completes it. The CDR3 is 14 amino acids. Germline V gene sequence: CDR1 NNHDY, CDR2 SYVADS. V was shortened by 2 bases and J by 4 bases, with 9 bases between the two germline ends.